This TCR beta chain was documented in a study of shared clonotypes between healthy human individuals. About the research overall: Per-donor plates numbered three CD4 naive, three CD4 memory, two CD8 naive and one CD8 memory. General observations from the study: Non-shared clonotypes had lower generation probabilities than clonotypes shared by all four sorted-subset donors.

In regard to this clone: What it binds is unknown.

The CDR3 has 14 residues. V lost 4 bases to trimming and J lost 4 bases, with 12 bases between them. The germline V gene has CDR1 SGDLS and CDR2 YYNGEE. As originally analysed: In the immunoSEQ data, sequences were junction-only and lacked quality scores, so filtering differed. Sequencing used immunoSEQ multiplex PCR; TCRdb keeps in-frame clones, though not all of them. That table furnishes V, J and clone size, whereas the DNA furnished D and trimming. Altogether about 1.5 million clones are present, approximately 97% being singletons, with the ten largest covering approximately 1.1%. The sequence derives from a man aged 25 to 45 in good health. The J gene is TRBJ2-1, the V gene TRBV9; D possibly corresponds to TRBD1 (5 bases). Sequencing used naive CD4+ T cells sorted from blood. Subset specified: CD45RA+ positively selected. The CDR3 loop is CASSNTWTYNEQFF. Here the CDR3 DNA reads TGTGCCAGCAGCAACACCTGGACATACAATGAGCAGTTCTTC.